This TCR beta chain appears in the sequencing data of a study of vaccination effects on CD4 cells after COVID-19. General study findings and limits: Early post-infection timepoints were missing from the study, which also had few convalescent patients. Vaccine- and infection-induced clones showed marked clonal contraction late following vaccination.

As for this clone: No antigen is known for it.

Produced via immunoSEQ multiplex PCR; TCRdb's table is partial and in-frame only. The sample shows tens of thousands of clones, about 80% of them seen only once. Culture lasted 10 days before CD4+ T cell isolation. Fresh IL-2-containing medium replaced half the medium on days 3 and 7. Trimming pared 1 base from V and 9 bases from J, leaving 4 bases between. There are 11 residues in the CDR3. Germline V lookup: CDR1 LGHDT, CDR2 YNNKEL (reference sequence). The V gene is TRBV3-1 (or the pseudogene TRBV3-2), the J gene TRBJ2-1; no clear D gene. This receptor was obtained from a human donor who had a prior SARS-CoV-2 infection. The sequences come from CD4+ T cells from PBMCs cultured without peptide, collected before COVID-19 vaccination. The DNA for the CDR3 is TGTGCCAGCAGCCAAGTCGCTGAGCAGTTCTTC. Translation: CASSQVAEQFF.